The 28 T cell receptor beta chains presented below share a single source sample, sequenced in a study of cytomegalovirus exposure and HLA in healthy donors. Only in-frame clones appear in the TCRdb table, and some are missing; sequencing was by immunoSEQ multiplex PCR. This table has some 150,000 clones, 85% to 90% appearing once. The sequenced sample was PBMCs. Receptor source: a man aged 18 to 30 in good health and CMV-seronegative.

This chain uses TRBV5-1 with TRBJ1-4; D is perhaps TRBD1 (6 bases). The CDR3 is 14 amino acids. Trimming pared 1 base from V and 5 bases from J, leaving 9 bases between. CDR1 and CDR2 from the germline V gene are SGHRS and YFSETQ. CDR3 sequence (DNA): TGCGCCAGCAGCTTGCGGCAGGGGAATGAAAAACTGTTTTTT. The encoded protein is CASSLRQGNEKLFF. The complete variable domain, with remaining parts taken from reference TRBV5-1 and TRBJ1-4, reads KAGVTQTPRYLIKTRGQQVTLSCSPISGHRSVSWYQQTPGQGLQFLFEYFSETQRNKGNFPGRFSGRQFSNSRSEMNVSTLELGDSALYLCASSLRQGNEKLFFGSGTQLSVL.

The rearrangement joins TRBV5-4 to TRBJ2-7; D call uncertain. CDR3 size: 15 residues. Germline V lookup: CDR1 SGHNT, CDR2 YYREEE (reference sequence). Between the trimmed V and J ends, which lost 2 bases and 4 bases, there was a span of 16 bases. The CDR3 nucleotides read TGTGCCAGCAGCTTAGAGGCGTCCTACGTTTACGAGCAGTACTTC. Its protein is CASSLEASYVYEQYF. Together with reference TRBV5-4 and TRBJ2-7, the CDR3 gives the full variable domain: ETGVTQSPTHLIKTRGQQVTLRCSSQSGHNTVSWYQQALGQGPQFIFQYYREEENGRGNFPPRFSGLQFPNYSSELNVNALELDDSALYLCASSLEASYVYEQYFGPGTRLTVT.

This chain links TRBV13 with TRBJ2-7; D is unclear. The germline V gene encodes CDR1 PRHDT and CDR2 FYEKMQ (reference sequence). This CDR3 is 12 amino acids long. The V end was cut by 1 base, the J end by 3 bases, with 4 bases between. The CDR3 reads CASSLVSYEQYF. CDR3 bases: TGTGCCAGCAGCTTAGTGAGCTACGAGCAGTACTTC.

The chain recombines TRBV4-3 with TRBJ1-3; D not resolved. The V gene lost 4 bases and the J gene lost 1 base, with 14 bases spanning the gap. CDR1 is LGHNA and CDR2 is YSLEER in the germline V gene. CDR3 length: 16 amino acids. The CDR3 bases are TGCGCCAGCAGCCTTTTTCCCCGTTTGTCTGGAAACACCATATATTTT. Residues: CASSLFPRLSGNTIYF.

The chain recombines TRBV19 with TRBJ2-5; 8 bases agree with TRBD2. CDR1 and CDR2 (germline): LNHDA, SQIVND (reference sequence). This CDR3 comprises 15 residues. V was clipped by 4 bases and J by 0 bases; unmatched bases: 4. The CDR3: CASSNGGRYQETQYF. Here the CDR3 DNA reads TGTGCCAGTAGTAACGGCGGGAGGTACCAAGAGACCCAGTACTTC. Filled out from reference TRBV19 and TRBJ2-5, the complete variable domain reads DGGITQSPKYLFRKEGQNVTLSCEQNLNHDAMYWYRQDPGQGLRLIYYSQIVNDFQKGDIAEGYSVSREKKESFPLTVTSAQKNPTAFYLCASSNGGRYQETQYFGPGTRLLVL.

CDR3 nucleotide sequence: TGTGCCAGTAGTGAACACGTACCCTATGGCTACACCTTC. The encoded protein is CASSEHVPYGYTF. This chain connects TRBV19 to TRBJ1-2; the D is unclear. Per germline, CDR1 LNHDA and CDR2 SQIVND (reference sequence). The ends were cut back, 5 bases at V and 4 bases at J, with 11 bases in the middle. This CDR3 region has 13 residues.

The sample holds a few counts of this clone. The gene calls are TRBV28 and TRBJ1-2, with D perhaps TRBD1 (6 bases). Trimming left V 5 bases short and J 4 bases short, with 8 bases between. CDR1 and CDR2 from the germline V gene are MDHEN and SYDVKM. CDR3 length: 12 residues. CDR3 sequence (DNA): TGTGCCAGCAGTGCGGACAGCTATGGCTACACCTTC. As protein: CASSADSYGYTF.

In nucleotides, the CDR3 is TGTGCCAGCCTATCCCAGGGGTCCCAACCCTACGAGCAGTACTTC. This gives the protein CASLSQGSQPYEQYF. The genes are TRBV28 and TRBJ2-7; TRBD1 might be the D (6 bases). The V and J ends lost 8 bases and 2 bases respectively, with 19 bases between them. Germline V CDR1 and CDR2: MDHEN, SYDVKM. This CDR3 comprises 15 residues.

V gene TRBV28 combines with J gene TRBJ2-5; 7 bases line up with TRBD1. CDR3 length equals 13 residues. V shed 3 bases and J 3 bases; nucleotides not matched to a gene: 1. The germline V gene encodes CDR1 MDHEN and CDR2 SYDVKM. The CDR3 spells CASSFTGEETQYF. CDR3 coding DNA: TGTGCCAGCAGTTTTACAGGGGAAGAGACCCAGTACTTC.

The table lists this clone with many counts. The CDR3 coding sequence is TGTGCCAGCAGTTTAACCCCCCACCGGGAGGCGTACGTC. It yields the protein CASSLTPHREAYV. The V and J genes are TRBV27 and TRBJ2-7; 7 bases fit TRBD2. This CDR3 spans 13 amino acids. Germline trimming cut 2 bases from V and 12 bases from J; bases unmatched to any gene: 10. Germline V lookup: CDR1 MNHEY, CDR2 SMNVEV (reference sequence).

V and J are TRBV29-1 and TRBJ1-1; D gene unclear. Germline lookup yields CDR1 SQVTM and CDR2 ANQGSEA. V was cut by 4 bases and J by 0 bases, with 12 bases left in between. CDR3 length: 14 residues. In nucleotides, the CDR3 is TGCAGCGTTGGCTGGCGGAATATGAACACTGAAGCTTTCTTT. It encodes CSVGWRNMNTEAFF.

The chain links TRBV5-6 to TRBJ1-5; D might be TRBD1 (6 bases). V was trimmed by 4 bases and J by 9 bases, leaving 14 bases between them. Germline V gene data show CDR1 as SGHDT and CDR2 as YYEEEE. CDR3 length: 13 residues. In DNA, the CDR3 is TGTGCCAGCAGCCAGGGGCCTAATTCGCCCCAGCATTTT. Its translation: CASSQGPNSPQHF.

The gene calls are TRBV6-1 and TRBJ1-6, with 7 bases identical to TRBD1. Germline loops: CDR1 MNHNS, CDR2 SASEGT. With V trimmed by 4 bases and J by 7 bases, 4 bases remained unmatched. This CDR3 comprises 14 residues. CDR3 in DNA: TGTGCCAGCAGTGGAGGGACAGAGAATTCACCCCTCCACTTT. This encodes CASSGGTENSPLHF.

The V call is TRBV4-1, the J call TRBJ1-5, with D perhaps TRBD1 (5 bases). The CDR3 is 17 amino acids. Between the trimmed V and J ends, which lost 1 base and 1 base, there was a span of 14 bases. CDR1 is MGHRA, CDR2 YSYEKL, per germline. CDR3 region: CASSQALGGRSNQPQHF. CDR3 nucleotides: TGCGCCAGCAGCCAAGCATTGGGGGGGAGGAGCAATCAGCCCCAGCATTTT.

This chain joins TRBV27 and TRBJ2-7; possible D gene TRBD1, 5 bases. Germline values: CDR1 MNHEY, CDR2 SMNVEV (reference sequence). Trimming removed 6 bases from V and 4 bases from J, with 19 bases in between. This CDR3 contains 15 residues. The CDR3 DNA reads as TGTGCCAGCAGCCCAGGGCCAAGGTTACTATACGAGCAGTACGTC. Translating it yields CASSPGPRLLYEQYV.

The gene calls are TRBV7-9 and TRBJ2-1; D is possibly TRBD2 (6 bases). V shed 3 bases and J shed 6 bases, with 12 bases lying between them. Germline CDR1 is SEHNR and CDR2 is FQNEAQ (reference sequence). The CDR3 sequence is 14 residues long. The CDR3 DNA sequence: TGTGCCAGCAGCTTGGAGGGGAATTCCAATGAGCAGTTCTTC. This codes for CASSLEGNSNEQFF.

This clone occurred once. This same CDR3 is encoded by further DNA sequences in the sample. This rearrangement joins TRBV11-2 to TRBJ1-5; TRBD1 is a possible D gene (6 bases). V lost 4 bases, J lost 5 bases, and 9 bases lay in between. Germline V lookup: CDR1 SGHAT, CDR2 FQNNGV. The CDR3 covers 13 residues. The CDR3 loop reads CASSSQGDQPQHF. DNA of the CDR3: TGTGCCAGCAGCTCACAGGGAGATCAGCCCCAGCATTTT.

The rearrangement links TRBV5-1 to TRBJ1-5; 7 bases are shared with TRBD1. In germline, CDR1 is SGHRS, CDR2 YFSETQ. Unmatched junction bases numbered 4, after V lost 0 bases and J lost 4 bases. This CDR3 has 15 residues. The CDR3 here is CASSLVGTDNQPQHF. CDR3 DNA sequence: TGCGCCAGCAGCTTGGTTGGGACAGATAATCAGCCCCAGCATTTT.

This chain joins TRBV5-1 and TRBJ1-4, with D perhaps TRBD1 (5 bases). The CDR3 is made up of 15 amino acids. Trimming stripped 3 bases from V and 0 bases from J, with 9 bases between. Per germline, CDR1 SGHRS and CDR2 YFSETQ. CDR3 DNA sequence: TGCGCCAGCAGCTCTAGACAGTCAACTAATGAAAAACTGTTTTTT. Protein sequence: CASSSRQSTNEKLFF. Variable domain in full (rest from reference TRBV5-1 and TRBJ1-4): KAGVTQTPRYLIKTRGQQVTLSCSPISGHRSVSWYQQTPGQGLQFLFEYFSETQRNKGNFPGRFSGRQFSNSRSEMNVSTLELGDSALYLCASSSRQSTNEKLFFGSGTQLSVL.

J is TRBJ1-2 and V is TRBV9; D gene unclear. The V gene lost 0 bases and the J gene lost 4 bases, with 13 bases spanning the gap. CDR3 length equals 15 residues. Germline values: CDR1 SGDLS, CDR2 YYNGEE. The CDR3 here is CASSVVSGPSYGYTF. As DNA, the CDR3 is TGTGCCAGCAGCGTAGTAAGCGGGCCGTCCTATGGCTACACCTTC. The full variable domain, its missing parts supplied by reference TRBV9 and TRBJ1-2, is DSGVTQTPKHLITATGQRVTLRCSPRSGDLSVYWYQQSLDQGLQFLIQYYNGEERAKGNILERFSAQQFPDLHSELNLSSLELGDSALYFCASSVVSGPSYGYTFGSGTRLTVV.

The chain uses TRBV4-2 and TRBJ1-3; the D gene is possibly TRBD1 (6 bases). With 4 bases removed from V and 4 bases from J, the gap between germline ends came to 14 bases. The CDR3 is 15 amino acids. Per the germline V gene, CDR1 is LGHNA and CDR2 is YNFKEQ. Here the CDR3 reads CASSPSHRVGNTIYF. The CDR3 DNA reads TGTGCCAGCAGCCCTTCCCACAGGGTCGGAAACACCATATATTTT.

This clone was observed a few times. This chain uses TRBV18 with TRBJ1-2, with TRBD1 as a possible D gene (5 bases). The V end was cut by 3 bases, the J end by 2 bases, with 10 bases between. In germline, CDR1 is KGHSH, CDR2 LQKENI. The CDR3 has 14 residues. Here the CDR3 reads CASSPDGGNYGYTF. The CDR3 coding sequence is TGTGCCAGCTCACCTGACGGGGGGAACTATGGCTACACCTTC.

In this sample, this clone turned up a few times. V gene TRBV19 combines with J gene TRBJ2-7; a possible D gene is TRBD1 (5 bases). Germline V gives CDR1 LNHDA, CDR2 SQIVND (reference sequence). The CDR3 is made up of 13 amino acids. V was pared by 8 bases and J by 3 bases, with 14 bases between. The CDR3 DNA sequence: TGTGCCAGTGGAAAGACAGTTCTCTACGAGCAGTACTTC. It encodes CASGKTVLYEQYF.

The chain couples TRBV4-1 to TRBJ1-2; maybe TRBD1 (6 bases). Germline V gives CDR1 MGHRA, CDR2 YSYEKL. The length of the CDR3 is 15 residues. V shed 9 bases and J shed 2 bases, with 19 bases lying between them. The DNA of the CDR3 is TGCGCCAGTACACTATTAACAGGGACCAACTATGGCTACACCTTC. Translating gives CASTLLTGTNYGYTF.

The V and J genes are TRBV2 and TRBJ2-5; D is unclear. V lost 4 bases to trimming and J lost 4 bases, with 19 bases between them. The CDR3 extends over 16 amino acids. Germline values: CDR1 SNHLY, CDR2 FYNNEI. The CDR3: CASSGNFASSRETQYF. As DNA, the CDR3 is TGTGCCAGCAGTGGCAACTTCGCTTCATCCCGAGAGACCCAGTACTTC.

This sequence joins TRBV29-1 and TRBJ2-1; D is perhaps TRBD1 (7 bases). In germline, CDR1 is SQVTM, CDR2 ANQGSEA. V gave up 4 bases and J gave up 6 bases, with 16 bases separating them. The CDR3 is 14 amino acids. CDR3 region: CSVVQGGFGNEQFF. The CDR3 DNA reads as TGCAGCGTTGTTCAGGGGGGCTTCGGCAATGAGCAGTTCTTC.

V usage is TRBV5-8 and J usage is TRBJ2-1, with 14 bases aligning to TRBD2. Trimming took 0 bases from V and 6 from J; bases not matched to a gene: 5. The V gene's germline CDR1 is SGHTS and CDR2 YDEGEE. CDR3 size: 17 residues. The CDR3 nucleotides read TGTGCCAGCAGCTTGGTGGGGACTAGCGGGGGTGGCAATGAGCAGTTCTTC. The encoded protein is CASSLVGTSGGGNEQFF.

The chain combines TRBV2 with TRBJ2-3; D is ambiguous. Trimming took 2 bases from V and 6 from J, leaving 6 bases between them. Germline CDR1 is SNHLY and CDR2 is FYNNEI. The CDR3 runs to 12 residues. As DNA, the CDR3 is TGTGCCAGCAGTGAACCGGAGGATACGCAGTATTTT. As protein: CASSEPEDTQYF. Using reference TRBV2 and TRBJ2-3 for the parts outside the CDR3, the full variable domain is EPEVTQTPSHQVTQMGQEVILRCVPISNHLYFYWYRQILGQKVEFLVSFYNNEISEKSEIFDDQFSVERPDGSNFTLKIRSTKLEDSAMYFCASSEPEDTQYFGPGTRLTVL.